This TCR beta chain appears in the sequencing data of a study of blood T cell dynamics during melanoma immunotherapy (dated by TCRdb to between 2020 and 2021). The study in broad terms: Patients had metastatic melanoma and received first-line pembrolizumab or nivolumab plus ipilimumab as standard of care in the United Kingdom. To find early correlates of response, peripheral T cell receptor repertoires were profiled in metastatic melanoma patients before and after one cycle of checkpoint inhibitor therapy. Consecutive patients formed a training cohort, and a further independent group of patients from the same centre was pooled into an external validation set. Study-wide findings and limitations: The relatively small sample size was acknowledged as potentially limiting generalization of the results. Patients who later achieved disease control showed a bifurcated PBMC repertoire reorganization at W3, with increased clonality or increased diversity, unlike progressors. The study was unable to establish whether the T cell clones driving the repertoire changes were melanoma-specific or instead reflected general immune activation.

Every bulk PBMC sample had a fixed 350 ng of DNA loaded. The immunoSEQ TCRb Assay kit was used according to manufacturer instructions to amplify TCR beta CDR3 sequences from genomic DNA. The KAPA Library Quantification Kit for Illumina platforms was used to quantify pooled libraries by qPCR. Pooled libraries were clustered at about 0.6-1.2 pM and sequenced on an Illumina NextSeq 500. The paper's processing steps were these. Analysis of the TCR data relied on immunoSEQ ANALYZER and the R LymphoSeq package. A rearrangement efficiency score was calculated as productive divided by the sum of productive and non-productive CDR3 sequences. Within each patient, timepoints were compared pairwise for clonality, measured with the Gini coefficient, and for diversity, measured with the Renyi index at alpha=1. In LymphoSeq, clonal relatedness was computed using an edit distance of 3, and repertoire similarity was computed using the Bhattacharyya coefficient. Linear discriminant analysis on week-3 changes in clonality and diversity was built with the R MASS and caret packages to classify response. In its TCRdb copy, this immuneACCESS table keeps in-frame sequences only and misses some clones. Where compared with another copy, unresolved V genes explain less than half of these, and the others have no known cause. V, J and clone size are those of that table, while D and trimming were read from the DNA. The sample table lists approximately 13,000 clones, 75% to 90% of them with a count of one. More than 5% of the sample is held by the ten biggest clonotypes.

This clone was counted only a few times. The antigen it recognizes is unknown. Base qualities are not at hand, and no much larger clone is one base apart. The sample's time point label is to be understood as: week 3, after first cycle of checkpoint inhibitor. Blood samples were collected before treatment (T0) and at week 3 (W3), after the first cycle of checkpoint blockade. Except for a couple of patients with rapid clinical progression, response was assessed 12 weeks after the first infusion by RECIST 1.1; disease control meant complete response, partial response or stable disease. Patients with prior systemic cancer treatment, concomitant immunosuppressant therapy or synchronous other active malignancies were excluded. Both bulk PBMC and plasma cell-free DNA were sequenced for TCR beta so that circulating cells and T cell turnover could be tracked. Lymphoprep and SepMate tubes were used to isolate PBMC from blood, and red cell lysis was then performed. QIAamp DNA Blood Mini kits were used to extract DNA from PBMC and from sorted T cell subsets.

The junction carries 16 bases between V and J, which are trimmed by 9 bases and 8 bases respectively. From its cysteine to its phenylalanine, the CDR3 spans 13 amino acids. Left in the record is the CDR3 DNA by itself, 39 bases read in frame from the first base. The germline V gene supplies CDR1 MDHEN and CDR2 SYDVKM. This clonotype originated in a human donor with melanoma. The chain employs TRBV28 and TRBJ1-4; no D gene is confidently identified. Sequenced material: blood, taken from a patient treated with checkpoint blockade. The CDR3 corresponds to CASSLGGQEKLFF. The base sequence is TGTGCCAGTTCCCTAGGAGGGCAGGAAAAACTGTTTTTT.